This T cell receptor beta chain was identified during a study of cytomegalovirus exposure and HLA in healthy donors. Regarding the study as a whole: In vitro checks showed that three CMV-associated chains really do target CMV antigens. Most TCR sequences proved rare, with some public TCRs found in many donors. The study labeled around 160 TCR beta chains cytomegalovirus-associated.

Sequencing used immunoSEQ multiplex PCR; TCRdb keeps in-frame clones, though not all of them. The table lists roughly 180,000 clones, about four fifths of them singletons, with around 6.7% in the top ten. For this clone: Its antigen is still unknown.

V shed 5 bases and J 2 bases; nucleotides not matched to a gene: 11. This CDR3 spans 17 amino acids. CDR1 SGHAT and CDR2 FQNNGV come from the germline V gene. Sequences were obtained from PBMCs. This chain joins TRBV11-2 and TRBJ2-1; 8 bases map to TRBD2. This TCR came from a man between 18 and 29 years old in good health and CMV-seropositive. CDR3 sequence: CASSPPHSGKTYNEQFF. In DNA form, the CDR3 reads TGTGCCAGCAGCCCCCCCCATAGCGGGAAGACCTACAATGAGCAGTTCTTC.